This T cell receptor (beta chain) originates from a study of blood T cell repertoires in COVID-19. In the study overall: Some COVID-19 samples were acute and others convalescent; all came from the United States, Italy and Spain. Sources were T cells, B-cell-depleted T cells, or PBMCs; the material itself was cDNA or gDNA.

The V gene lost 0 bases and the J gene lost 2 bases, with 7 bases spanning the gap. This CDR3 comprises 14 residues. Germline lookup yields CDR1 LGHNA and CDR2 YNFKEQ. This table comes from immunoSEQ multiplex PCR, and its TCRdb copy is limited to in-frame clones, with some not included. The profile shows about 280,000 clones, 86% of them singletons. V is TRBV4-2 and J is TRBJ2-5; weak D call: TRBD2 (5 bases). Sequencing input: peripheral blood. This sequence was found in a man aged 35 to 55 with active or convalescent COVID-19. The CDR3 DNA is TGTGCCAGCAGCCAAGATTGGGAGCAAGAGACCCAGTACTTC. It codes for CASSQDWEQETQYF.